These 31 T cell receptor beta chains were all obtained from the same sample, sequenced in a study of CD8 T cells in Susac syndrome. The RNA, roughly 0.45 to 1 ug, was put through reverse transcription using random hexamers. TCRdb ran MiXCR on the immunoSEQ multiplex PCR reads and lists one entry per CDR3 protein. The sample yields some 97,000 distinct CDR3 sequences, nearly 97% seen once. The specimen was CD8+ T cells from PBMCs. Receptor source: a human donor with Susac syndrome.

V gene TRBV20-1 combines with J gene TRBJ2-5; 9 bases are shared with TRBD1. Germline V gene sequence: CDR1 DFQATT, CDR2 SNEGSKA (reference sequence). This CDR3 has 14 amino acids. Unmatched junction bases numbered 4, after V lost 0 bases and J lost 5 bases. CDR3 DNA sequence: TGCAGTGCTAGAGATAACAGGGGGCTGGAGACCCAGTACTTC. Its translation is CSARDNRGLETQYF.

The gene calls are TRBV12-3 or TRBV12-4 and TRBJ1-6, with 8 bases aligning to TRBD1. Trimming took 5 bases from V and 8 from J; bases not matched to a gene: 8. CDR3 length: 15 amino acids. CDR3 bases: TGTGCCAGCAGTATTCGCGGACAGGGAGATTCACCCCTCCACTTT. As protein: CASSIRGQGDSPLHF.

The chain links TRBV7-6 to TRBJ2-7, with 8 bases aligning to TRBD1. Trimming took 5 bases from V and 3 from J; bases not matched to a gene: 6. This CDR3 spans 14 amino acids. Germline CDR1 SGHVS, CDR2 FNYEAQ. CDR3 DNA: TGTGCCAGCAGCCCCGGACAGGGTCACTACGAGCAGTACTTC. Translation gives CASSPGQGHYEQYF.

This rearrangement joins TRBV20-1 to TRBJ2-1, with a possible D match to TRBD2 (6 bases). Germline V gene sequence: CDR1 DFQATT, CDR2 SNEGSKA (reference sequence). CDR3 length equals 15 residues. V lost 6 bases to trimming and J lost 2 bases, with 17 bases between them. CDR3 residues: CSADRLGGAYNEQFF. CDR3 coding DNA: TGCAGTGCGGACCGACTAGGAGGAGCCTACAATGAGCAGTTCTTC.

The gene calls are TRBV24-1 and TRBJ2-2, with D possibly matching TRBD1 (5 bases). V shed 6 bases and J shed 2 bases, with 9 bases lying between them. CDR1 is KGHDR, CDR2 SFDVKD, per germline. This CDR3 comprises 14 residues. The CDR3 loop is CATSPDSNTGELFF. CDR3 sequence (DNA): TGTGCCACCAGTCCCGACAGCAACACCGGGGAGCTGTTTTTT.

The V and J genes are TRBV11-2 and TRBJ2-1; D gene uncertain. Germline CDR1 reads SGHAT; CDR2 reads FQNNGV. The CDR3 has 12 residues. The V end was cut by 0 bases, the J end by 8 bases, with 5 bases between. CDR3 sequence (DNA): TGTGCCAGCAGCTTAGAAGAAGATGAGCAGTTCTTC. It specifies CASSLEEDEQFF.

This clonotype has only one observation. The J gene is TRBJ2-7, the V gene TRBV29-1; D tentatively fits TRBD1 or TRBD2 (5 bases each). V gave up 6 bases and J gave up 3 bases, with 15 bases separating them. The CDR3 covers 13 residues. The germline V gene has CDR1 SQVTM and CDR2 ANQGSEA. The CDR3 DNA reads TGCAGCGTGGATGAGACAGAGGGCTACGAGCAGTACTTC. It is translated as CSVDETEGYEQYF.

The chain employs TRBV6-1 and TRBJ2-7; D is possibly TRBD2 (5 bases). V was clipped by 2 bases and J by 4 bases, with 12 bases between them. CDR3 size: 14 residues. CDR1 is MNHNS, CDR2 SASEGT, per germline. In DNA, the CDR3 is TGTGCCAGCAGTGAATCCGGGGTTAGATACGAGCAGTACTTC. It codes for CASSESGVRYEQYF.

This clonotype appeared once. The chain couples TRBV29-1 to TRBJ2-1; 8 bases agree with TRBD2. The CDR3 spans 14 residues. The germline gives CDR1 SQVTM, CDR2 ANQGSEA. The V segment lost 2 bases and the J segment 4 bases; nucleotides outside the gene matches: 4. CDR3 protein: CSVESSGPYNEQFF. Here the CDR3 DNA reads TGCAGCGTTGAATCTAGCGGGCCTTACAATGAGCAGTTCTTC.

The chain links TRBV18 to TRBJ1-1; D is ambiguous. Trimming took 2 bases from V and 1 from J, leaving 8 bases between them. CDR3 length: 14 residues. Germline lookup yields CDR1 KGHSH and CDR2 LQKENI. CDR3 loop: CASSPLERNTEAFF. Written as DNA, the CDR3 is TGTGCCAGCTCACCATTGGAGCGGAACACTGAAGCTTTCTTT.

This chain links TRBV15 with TRBJ1-2; 8 positions match TRBD1. Trimming removed 5 bases from V and 7 bases from J; junction bases left unmatched: 6. This CDR3 region has 13 residues. Germline CDR1 is LNHNV and CDR2 is YYDKDF (reference sequence). The CDR3 DNA follows: TGTGCCACCAGCGTACGGACAGGGTCTGGCTACACCTTC. This codes for CATSVRTGSGYTF.

The chain employs TRBV3-1 and TRBJ1-5, with TRBD1 as a possible D gene (6 bases). Germline V gives CDR1 LGHDT, CDR2 YNNKEL (reference sequence). The V end was cut by 2 bases, the J end by 2 bases, with 13 bases between. The CDR3 contains 16 residues. The CDR3 loop is CASSQQGLFGNQPQHF. The CDR3 DNA follows: TGTGCCAGCAGCCAACAGGGGTTGTTCGGCAATCAGCCCCAGCATTTT.

The V and J genes are TRBV4-1 and TRBJ2-2; possible D gene TRBD1, 6 bases. The CDR3 has 15 amino acids. The germline V and J ends were trimmed by 3 bases and 6 bases, with 14 bases remaining between them. Germline lookup yields CDR1 MGHRA and CDR2 YSYEKL. CDR3 DNA: TGCGCCAGCAGCCACCTAACAGGGTACCCCGGGGAGCTGTTTTTT. Protein product: CASSHLTGYPGELFF.

The gene calls are TRBV25-1 and TRBJ1-1, with D possibly being TRBD1 (6 bases). Germline CDR1 MGHDK, CDR2 SYGVNS. The germline V and J ends were trimmed by 2 bases and 6 bases, with 16 bases remaining between them. CDR3 size: 15 residues. The CDR3 nucleotides read TGTGCCAGCAGTGAAACAGGGCGGGATAGTGCTGAAGCTTTCTTT. Translating gives CASSETGRDSAEAFF. Complete variable domain (other parts from reference TRBV25-1 and TRBJ1-1): EADIYQTPRYLVIGTGKKITLECSQTMGHDKMYWYQQDPGMELHLIHYSYGVNSTEKGDLSSESTVSRIRTEHFPLTLESARPSHTSQYLCASSETGRDSAEAFFGQGTRLTVV.

The V call is TRBV3-1, the J call TRBJ1-1, with D hard to call. The CDR3 is 13 amino acids. V lost 1 base, J lost 3 bases, and 6 bases lay in between. Looked up from germline, CDR1 is LGHDT and CDR2 is YNNKEL (reference sequence). DNA of the CDR3: TGTGCCAGCAGCCAAGGGCCGGACACTGAAGCTTTCTTT. Protein product: CASSQGPDTEAFF.

V is TRBV19 and J is TRBJ2-7, with D hard to call. V dropped 0 bases and J dropped 4 bases, with 7 bases sitting between them. The CDR3 loop spans 13 amino acids. CDR1 and CDR2 from the germline V gene are LNHDA and SQIVND (reference sequence). Here the CDR3 reads CASSIDLEYEQYF. The CDR3 nucleotides read TGTGCCAGTAGTATAGATCTGGAATACGAGCAGTACTTC.

This chain joins TRBV19 and TRBJ1-2; D not resolved. In germline, CDR1 is LNHDA, CDR2 SQIVND (reference sequence). V was clipped by 1 base and J by 2 bases, with 8 bases between them. CDR3 length equals 14 residues. CDR3 DNA sequence: TGTGCCAGTAGTATAGCACAGCCGAACTATGGCTACACCTTC. Translated, it gives CASSIAQPNYGYTF.

This clonotype showed up just once. The V call is TRBV20-1, the J call TRBJ1-4; TRBD1 is a possible D gene (5 bases). V lost 3 bases and J 8 bases, leaving 16 bases between the germline ends. The CDR3 has 14 residues. Germline CDR1 is DFQATT and CDR2 is SNEGSKA (reference sequence). Here the CDR3 reads CSARRGGGREKLFF. The CDR3 bases are TGCAGTGCTAGGCGTGGTGGGGGTAGGGAAAAACTGTTTTTT.

The chain joins TRBV20-1 to TRBJ1-1; D might be TRBD1 (5 bases). The germline gives CDR1 DFQATT, CDR2 SNEGSKA (reference sequence). The length of the CDR3 is 13 residues. V was trimmed by 6 bases and J by 2 bases, leaving 13 bases between them. The CDR3 loop is CSAPRQLNTEAFF. In DNA form, the CDR3 reads TGCAGTGCCCCCCGACAGCTCAACACTGAAGCTTTCTTT.

The chain employs TRBV20-1 and TRBJ1-1, with a possible D match to TRBD1 (6 bases). The CDR3 spans 11 residues. CDR1 DFQATT and CDR2 SNEGSKA come from the germline V gene (reference sequence). Trimming removed 4 bases at V and 11 bases at J, with 14 bases between. CDR3 sequence: CSATQGMFAFF. For the CDR3, the DNA is TGCAGTGCTACACAGGGAATGTTCGCTTTCTTT.

The V and J genes are TRBV20-1 and TRBJ2-2; 7 bases agree with TRBD1. Germline V gives CDR1 DFQATT, CDR2 SNEGSKA (reference sequence). The CDR3 covers 16 residues. The trim removed 4 bases at V and 1 base at J, leaving 9 bases unmatched. CDR3 protein: CSAMMLGTVNTGELFF. In DNA form, the CDR3 reads TGCAGTGCTATGATGTTGGGGACAGTGAACACCGGGGAGCTGTTTTTT.

This chain uses TRBV7-9 with TRBJ2-6, with TRBD1 matching 8 bases. Germline loops: CDR1 SEHNR, CDR2 FQNEAQ (reference sequence). CDR3 length: 17 amino acids. With 5 bases clipped from V and 3 bases from J, the junction kept 9 bases outside the gene matches. The CDR3 region has the DNA TGTGCCAGCAGCCCCTGGCAGGGGGCCTTTGGGGCCAACGTCCTGACTTTC. This sequence encodes CASSPWQGAFGANVLTF. Together with reference TRBV7-9 and TRBJ2-6, the CDR3 gives the full variable domain: DTGVSQNPRHKITKRGQNVTFRCDPISEHNRLYWYRQTLGQGPEFLTYFQNEAQLEKSRLLSDRFSAERPKGSFSTLEIQRTEQGDSAMYLCASSPWQGAFGANVLTFGAGSRLTVL.

V usage is TRBV12-3 or TRBV12-4 and J usage is TRBJ2-6; either TRBD1 or TRBD2 may fit D (5 bases each). Trimming pared 7 bases from V and 2 bases from J, leaving 9 bases between. This CDR3 is 14 amino acids long. The CDR3 sequence is CASMLGAGANVLTF. In DNA, the CDR3 is TGTGCCAGCATGCTGGGGGCTGGGGCCAACGTCCTGACTTTC.

The V and J genes are TRBV4-1 and TRBJ1-5; no clear D. The germline V gene encodes CDR1 MGHRA and CDR2 YSYEKL. The germline V and J ends were trimmed by 2 bases and 5 bases, with 7 bases remaining between them. The CDR3 extends over 13 amino acids. Here the CDR3 reads CASSQLVHQPQHF. The CDR3 bases are TGCGCCAGCAGCCAACTCGTCCATCAGCCCCAGCATTTT.

The chain has TRBV12-3 or TRBV12-4 and TRBJ2-1, with TRBD2 identical over 8 bases. The CDR3 covers 14 residues. V lost 6 bases to trimming and J lost 6 bases; unmatched junction nucleotides: 7. CDR3 amino acids: CASSLTSAGNEQFF. CDR3 coding DNA: TGTGCCAGCAGCCTGACTAGCGCGGGCAATGAGCAGTTCTTC.

The rearrangement links TRBV20-1 to TRBJ2-7; 12 bases are shared with TRBD2. There are 16 residues in the CDR3. The germline gives CDR1 DFQATT, CDR2 SNEGSKA (reference sequence). V was pared by 4 bases and J by 4 bases, with 11 bases of the junction left unmatched. The CDR3 nucleotides are TGCAGTGCTATATCTAGCGGGAGGGCCCTGGGGTACGAGCAGTACTTC. The encoded protein is CSAISSGRALGYEQYF.

This clonotype was seen only once. The V call is TRBV7-9, the J call TRBJ2-3, with 10 bases matching TRBD1. J lost 6 bases, V lost 4 bases, and 4 bases had no gene match. Germline CDR1 reads SEHNR; CDR2 reads FQNEAQ (reference sequence). The CDR3 extends over 14 amino acids. In DNA form, the CDR3 reads TGTGCCAGCAGCTCCTTGGACAGGGGGGATACGCAGTATTTT. This codes for CASSSLDRGDTQYF.

J is TRBJ1-1 and V is TRBV15; no clear D gene. The CDR3 sequence is 13 residues long. The germline V gene encodes CDR1 LNHNV and CDR2 YYDKDF (reference sequence). V was pared by 2 bases and J by 4 bases, with 8 bases between. CDR3 residues: CATSRSHGTEAFF. The CDR3 DNA follows: TGTGCCACCAGCAGATCCCATGGCACTGAAGCTTTCTTT.

This chain connects TRBV6-6 to TRBJ1-5; D is uncertain. CDR3 length equals 16 residues. Between the trimmed V and J ends, which lost 0 bases and 4 bases, there was a span of 13 bases. Germline assignment: CDR1 MNHNY and CDR2 SVGAGI (reference sequence). The CDR3 protein is CASSYSEGGGNQPQHF. The CDR3, as DNA: TGTGCCAGCAGTTACTCGGAGGGTGGAGGAAATCAGCCCCAGCATTTT.

The chain has TRBV20-1 and TRBJ2-1; 7 nucleotides line up with TRBD1. This CDR3 has 11 amino acids. Germline V gene lookup returns CDR1 DFQATT and CDR2 SNEGSKA (reference sequence). J was trimmed by 8 bases and V by 5 bases; bases with no gene match: 3. The CDR3 bases are TGCAGTGCTGACAGGGTCCATGAGCAGTTCTTC. This encodes CSADRVHEQFF.

The rearrangement joins TRBV2 to TRBJ2-5; 7 nucleotides line up with TRBD1. Looked up from germline, CDR1 is SNHLY and CDR2 is FYNNEI. The V gene end was trimmed by 2 bases and the J gene end by 5 bases; junction bases not matched to a gene: 11. This CDR3 is built from 16 residues. The CDR3 region is CASSERGQKALETQYF. The DNA of the CDR3 is TGTGCCAGCAGTGAACGGGGACAGAAAGCCTTGGAGACCCAGTACTTC. Full variable domain (outside the CDR3, taken from reference TRBV2 and TRBJ2-5): EPEVTQTPSHQVTQMGQEVILRCVPISNHLYFYWYRQILGQKVEFLVSFYNNEISEKSEIFDDQFSVERPDGSNFTLKIRSTKLEDSAMYFCASSERGQKALETQYFGPGTRLLVL.